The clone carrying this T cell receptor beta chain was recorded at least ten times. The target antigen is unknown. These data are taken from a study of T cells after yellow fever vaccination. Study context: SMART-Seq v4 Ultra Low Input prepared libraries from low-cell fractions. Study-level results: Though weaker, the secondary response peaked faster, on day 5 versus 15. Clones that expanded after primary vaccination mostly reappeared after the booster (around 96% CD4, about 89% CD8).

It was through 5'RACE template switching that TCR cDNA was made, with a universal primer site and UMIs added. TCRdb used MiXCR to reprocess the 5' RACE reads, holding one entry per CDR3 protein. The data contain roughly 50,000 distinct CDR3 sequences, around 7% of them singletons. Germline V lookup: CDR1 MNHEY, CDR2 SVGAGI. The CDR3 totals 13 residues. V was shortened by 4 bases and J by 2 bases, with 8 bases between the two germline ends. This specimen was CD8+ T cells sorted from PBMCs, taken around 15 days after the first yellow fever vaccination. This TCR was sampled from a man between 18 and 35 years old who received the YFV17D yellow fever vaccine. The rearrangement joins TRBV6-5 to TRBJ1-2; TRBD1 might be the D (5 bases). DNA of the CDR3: TGTGCCAGCAGTTGGGGGACCAACTATGGCTACACCTTC. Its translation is CASSWGTNYGYTF.